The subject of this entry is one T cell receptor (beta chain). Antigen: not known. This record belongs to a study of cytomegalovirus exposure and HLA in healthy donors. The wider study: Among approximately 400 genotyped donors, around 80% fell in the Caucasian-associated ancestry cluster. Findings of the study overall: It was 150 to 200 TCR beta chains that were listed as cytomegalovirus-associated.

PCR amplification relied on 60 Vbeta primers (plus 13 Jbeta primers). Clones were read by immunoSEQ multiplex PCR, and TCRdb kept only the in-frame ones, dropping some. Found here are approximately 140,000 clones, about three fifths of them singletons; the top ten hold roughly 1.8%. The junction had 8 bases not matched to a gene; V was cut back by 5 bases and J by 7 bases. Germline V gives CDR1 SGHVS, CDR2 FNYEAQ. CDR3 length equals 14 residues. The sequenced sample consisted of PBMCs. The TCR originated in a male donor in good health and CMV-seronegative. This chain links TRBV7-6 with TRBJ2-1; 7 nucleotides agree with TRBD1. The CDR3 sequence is CASSHRTGSNEQFF. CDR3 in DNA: TGTGCCAGCAGCCATCGGACAGGCTCTAATGAGCAGTTCTTC.